This section outlines one T cell receptor (beta chain) sequence together with its context. No antigen is known for it. Trimming cost V 0 bases and J 0 bases; bases outside gene matches: 3. Germline-derived CDR1 and CDR2 are LNHNV and YYDKDF (reference sequence). The CDR3 loop spans 16 amino acids. TCRdb independently ran MiXCR on the RT-PCR reads; one entry per CDR3 protein. The table has more than 400,000 distinct CDR3 sequences, roughly 7.6% seen once. The data belong to a study of response to subunit inactivated influenza vaccine. Study results and caveats: The study's authors posited that every seasonal influenza vaccination enlists few new T cells.

V is TRBV15 and J is TRBJ2-3, with 7 bases identical to TRBD1. This clonotype was obtained from a man between 50 and 69 years old who received an inactivated influenza vaccine. This specimen was PBMCs from blood, taken around 25 months after vaccination. The CDR3 DNA follows: TGTGCCACCAGCAGAGATAGGACAGGAAGCACAGATACGCAGTATTTT. Protein: CATSRDRTGSTDTQYF.